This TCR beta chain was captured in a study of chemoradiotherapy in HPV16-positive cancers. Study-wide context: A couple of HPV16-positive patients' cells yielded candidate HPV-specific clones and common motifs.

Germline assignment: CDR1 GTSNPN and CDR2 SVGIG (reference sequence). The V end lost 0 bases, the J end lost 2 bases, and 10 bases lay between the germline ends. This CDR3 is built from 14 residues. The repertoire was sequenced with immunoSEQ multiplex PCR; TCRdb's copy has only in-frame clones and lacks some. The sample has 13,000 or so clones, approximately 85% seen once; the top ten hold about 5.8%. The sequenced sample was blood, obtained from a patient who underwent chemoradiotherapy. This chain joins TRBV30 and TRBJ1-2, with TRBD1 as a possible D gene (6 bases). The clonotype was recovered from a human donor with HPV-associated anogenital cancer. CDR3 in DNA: TGTGCCTGGAGTGTAGGACAGAAAAACTATGGCTACACCTTC. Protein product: CAWSVGQKNYGYTF.